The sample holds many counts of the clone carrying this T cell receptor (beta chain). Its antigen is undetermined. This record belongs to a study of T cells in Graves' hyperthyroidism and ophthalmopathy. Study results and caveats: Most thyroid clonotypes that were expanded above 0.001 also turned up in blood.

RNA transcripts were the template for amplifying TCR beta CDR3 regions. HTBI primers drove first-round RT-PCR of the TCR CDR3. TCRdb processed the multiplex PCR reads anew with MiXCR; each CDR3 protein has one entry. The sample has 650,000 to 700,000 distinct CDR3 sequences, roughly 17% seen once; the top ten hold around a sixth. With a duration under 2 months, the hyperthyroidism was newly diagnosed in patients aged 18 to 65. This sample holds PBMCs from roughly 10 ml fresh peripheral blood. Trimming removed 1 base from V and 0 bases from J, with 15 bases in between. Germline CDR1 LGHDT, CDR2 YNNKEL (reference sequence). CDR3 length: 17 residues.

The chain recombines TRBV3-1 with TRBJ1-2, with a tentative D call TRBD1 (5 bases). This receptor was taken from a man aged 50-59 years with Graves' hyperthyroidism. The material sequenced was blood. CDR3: CASSQGYGATSNYGYTF. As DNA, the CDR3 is TGTGCCAGCAGCCAAGGGTACGGGGCCACCTCTAACTATGGCTACACCTTC.